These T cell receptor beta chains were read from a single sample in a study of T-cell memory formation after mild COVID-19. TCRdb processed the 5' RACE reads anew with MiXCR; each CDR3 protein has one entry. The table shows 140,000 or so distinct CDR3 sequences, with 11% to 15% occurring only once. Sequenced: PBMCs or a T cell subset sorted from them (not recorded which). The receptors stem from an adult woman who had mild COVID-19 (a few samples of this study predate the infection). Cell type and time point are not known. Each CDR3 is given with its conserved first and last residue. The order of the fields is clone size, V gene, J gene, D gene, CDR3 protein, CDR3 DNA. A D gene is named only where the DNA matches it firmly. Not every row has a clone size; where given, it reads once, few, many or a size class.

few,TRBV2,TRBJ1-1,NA,CASTERGIRTEAFF,TGTGCCAGCACCGAAAGGGGGATTCGCACTGAAGCTTTCTTT
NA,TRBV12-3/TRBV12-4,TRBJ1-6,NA,CASSLRSSYNSPLHF,TGTGCCAGCAGTCTCCGGAGCTCCTATAATTCACCCCTCCACTTT
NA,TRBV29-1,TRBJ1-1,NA,CSVQKSTEAFF,TGCAGCGTGCAGAAAAGTACTGAAGCTTTCTTT
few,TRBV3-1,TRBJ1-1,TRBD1,CASSLLPGQGASEAFF,TGTGCCAGCAGCCTCCTGCCGGGACAGGGGGCATCTGAAGCTTTCTTT
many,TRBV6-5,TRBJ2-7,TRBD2,CASSYWSASGSFHEQYF,TGTGCCAGCAGTTACTGGTCGGCCAGCGGGAGTTTCCACGAGCAGTACTTC
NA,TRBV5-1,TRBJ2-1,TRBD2,CASSFLGGRDPYNEQFF,TGCGCCAGCAGCTTCCTTGGCGGGAGGGACCCCTACAATGAGCAGTTCTTC
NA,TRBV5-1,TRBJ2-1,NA,CASTPGGSSYNEQFF,TGCGCCAGCACCCCAGGGGGGAGCTCCTACAATGAGCAGTTCTTC
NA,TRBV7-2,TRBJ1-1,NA,CASTTDLLNTEAFF,TGTGCCAGCACCACAGACCTATTGAACACTGAAGCTTTCTTT
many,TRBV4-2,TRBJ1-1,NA,CASSPVQGSSTEAFF,TGTGCCAGCAGCCCCGTACAGGGATCGAGCACTGAAGCTTTCTTT
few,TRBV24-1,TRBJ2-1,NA,CATSDSGVGEQFF,TGTGCCACCAGTGATTCAGGAGTTGGCGAGCAGTTCTTC
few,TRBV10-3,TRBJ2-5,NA,CAISESHSLWSSETQYF,TGTGCCATCAGTGAGTCCCACAGCCTTTGGTCATCAGAGACCCAGTACTTC
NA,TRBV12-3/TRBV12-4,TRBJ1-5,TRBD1,CASSPGGAGNQPQHF,TGTGCCAGCAGCCCAGGGGGCGCGGGCAATCAGCCCCAGCATTTT
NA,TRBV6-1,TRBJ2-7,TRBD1,CASSEASGGLGEQYF,TGTGCCAGCAGTGAAGCGTCAGGGGGATTGGGAGAGCAGTACTTC
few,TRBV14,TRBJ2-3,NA,CASSPDWNTDTQYF,TGTGCCAGCAGTCCCGACTGGAACACAGATACGCAGTATTTT
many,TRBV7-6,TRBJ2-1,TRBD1,CASSSPGTGGNEQFF,TGTGCCAGCAGCTCCCCTGGGACAGGGGGGAATGAGCAGTTCTTC
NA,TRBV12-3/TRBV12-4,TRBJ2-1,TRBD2,CASSSLIAGGNEQFF,TGTGCCAGCAGTTCCTTGATAGCGGGGGGGAATGAGCAGTTCTTC
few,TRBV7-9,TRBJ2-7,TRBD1,CASSPENDRAYEQYF,TGTGCCAGCAGTCCAGAAAACGACAGGGCCTACGAGCAGTACTTC
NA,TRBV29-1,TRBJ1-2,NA,CSVEVRDYGYTF,TGCAGCGTTGAAGTCCGTGACTATGGCTACACCTTC
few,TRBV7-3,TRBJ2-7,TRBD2,CASSLRLANYEQYF,TGTGCCAGCAGCCTTAGACTAGCAAACTACGAGCAGTACTTC
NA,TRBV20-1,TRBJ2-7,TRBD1,CSAREGTGHLDEQYF,TGCAGTGCTAGAGAAGGGACAGGGCATTTGGACGAGCAGTACTTC
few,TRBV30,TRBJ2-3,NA,CAWSNGLWDTQYF,TGTGCCTGGAGCAACGGGTTGTGGGATACGCAGTATTTT
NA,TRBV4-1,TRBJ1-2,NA,CASSQAGFNYGYTF,TGCGCCAGCAGCCAAGCAGGGTTCAACTATGGCTACACCTTC
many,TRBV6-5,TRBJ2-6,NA,CASFPDSAPSGANVLTF,TGTGCCAGTTTCCCGGACAGTGCCCCCTCTGGGGCCAACGTCCTGACTTTC
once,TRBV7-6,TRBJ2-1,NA,CASSHSGNEQFF,TGTGCCAGCAGCCATAGTGGCAATGAGCAGTTCTTC
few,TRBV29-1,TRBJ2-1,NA,CSVEDWLVENEQFF,TGCAGCGTTGAAGACTGGCTAGTGGAAAATGAGCAGTTCTTC
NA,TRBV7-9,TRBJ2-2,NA,CASSPGHTGELFF,TGTGCCAGCAGCCCTGGACACACCGGGGAGCTGTTTTTT
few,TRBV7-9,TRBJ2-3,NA,CASSPPRDTQYF,TGTGCCAGCAGCCCCCCCAGAGATACGCAGTATTTT
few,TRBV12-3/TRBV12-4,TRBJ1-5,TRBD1,CASRPDRGWQPQHF,TGTGCCAGCAGGCCAGACAGGGGTTGGCAGCCCCAGCATTTT
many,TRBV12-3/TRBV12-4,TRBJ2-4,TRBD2,CASKQEAGPNRIQYF,TGTGCCAGCAAGCAAGAAGCGGGGCCTAACCGGATTCAGTACTTC
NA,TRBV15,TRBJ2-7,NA,CATSREKTGREQYF,TGTGCCACCAGCAGAGAGAAGACAGGGAGGGAGCAGTACTTC
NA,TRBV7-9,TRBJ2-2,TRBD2,CASSFSLSDPSGGRVGELFF,TGTGCCAGCAGCTTTAGCCTTTCCGATCCTAGCGGAGGCAGGGTCGGGGAGCTGTTTTTT
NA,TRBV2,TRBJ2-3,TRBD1,CASSDWTGSTDTQYF,TGTGCCAGCAGTGACTGGACAGGGAGCACAGATACGCAGTATTTT
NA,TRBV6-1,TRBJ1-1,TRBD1,CASSETRTGWNTEAFF,TGTGCCAGCAGTGAGACCCGGACAGGGTGGAACACTGAAGCTTTCTTT
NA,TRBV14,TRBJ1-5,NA,CASSHIKSRDVRGNQPQHF,TGTGCCAGCAGCCATATTAAGTCCAGAGACGTAAGGGGCAATCAGCCCCAGCATTTT
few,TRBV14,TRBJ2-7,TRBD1,CASSQFAGGAAEQYF,TGTGCCAGCAGCCAGTTTGCAGGGGGCGCAGCCGAGCAGTACTTC
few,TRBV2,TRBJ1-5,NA,CASSEEGQTNQPQHF,TGTGCCAGCAGTGAAGAGGGGCAAACTAATCAGCCCCAGCATTTT
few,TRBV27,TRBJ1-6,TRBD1,CASSKQGARSPLHF,TGTGCCAGCAGTAAACAGGGGGCTAGATCACCCCTCCACTTT
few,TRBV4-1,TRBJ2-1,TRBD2,CASSPTSGPLGDEQFF,TGCGCCAGCAGCCCGACTAGCGGACCCCTGGGTGATGAGCAGTTCTTC
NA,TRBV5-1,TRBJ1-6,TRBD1,CASSLAGGDNSPLHF,TGCGCCAGCAGCTTGGCAGGGGGCGATAATTCACCCCTCCACTTT
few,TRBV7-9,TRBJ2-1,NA,CASSFTAIQGRFPDEQFF,TGTGCCAGCAGCTTTACCGCCATTCAGGGTCGATTTCCCGATGAGCAGTTCTTC
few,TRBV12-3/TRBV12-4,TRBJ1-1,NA,CASSSGTYRVTEAFF,TGTGCCAGCAGTTCGGGGACATATAGGGTGACTGAAGCTTTCTTT
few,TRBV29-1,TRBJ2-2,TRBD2,CSVEGLAGETGELFF,TGCAGCGTTGAGGGACTAGCGGGAGAGACCGGGGAGCTGTTTTTT
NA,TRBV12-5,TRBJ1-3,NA,CASGLPQSSGNTIYF,TGTGCTAGTGGTTTGCCCCAGAGCTCTGGAAACACCATATATTTT
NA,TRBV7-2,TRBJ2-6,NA,CASSLGGAFGANVLTF,TGTGCCAGCAGCTTAGGGGGGGCCTTTGGGGCCAACGTCCTGACTTTC
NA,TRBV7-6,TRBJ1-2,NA,CASSLDLGYNYGYTF,TGTGCCAGCAGCTTAGACTTGGGATACAACTATGGCTACACCTTC
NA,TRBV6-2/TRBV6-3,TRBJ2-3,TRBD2,CASSDPRPSGRLPDTQYF,TGTGCCAGCAGCGACCCGCGCCCTAGCGGGAGGCTCCCAGATACGCAGTATTTT
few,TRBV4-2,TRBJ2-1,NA,CASSHGLNEQFF,TGTGCCAGCAGCCACGGATTGAATGAGCAGTTCTTC
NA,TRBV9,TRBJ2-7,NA,CASSAPWGVSVHEQYF,TGTGCCAGCAGCGCCCCGTGGGGGGTGTCTGTCCACGAGCAGTACTTC
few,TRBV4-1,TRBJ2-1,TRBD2,CASGTSGTSGSEQFF,TGCGCCAGCGGGACCTCCGGGACTAGCGGGTCTGAGCAGTTCTTC
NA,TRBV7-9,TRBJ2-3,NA,CASSRVGDPTDTQYF,TGTGCCAGCAGCCGCGTGGGAGACCCCACAGATACGCAGTATTTT
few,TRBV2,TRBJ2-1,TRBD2,CASRGLAGAYNEQFF,TGTGCCAGCCGGGGGCTAGCGGGAGCCTACAATGAGCAGTTCTTC
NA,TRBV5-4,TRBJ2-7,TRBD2,CASSFASGYEQYF,TGTGCCAGCAGCTTCGCTAGCGGTTACGAGCAGTACTTC
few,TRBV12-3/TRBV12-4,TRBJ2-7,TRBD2,CASRLAGGRLEQYF,TGTGCCAGCAGGCTAGCGGGGGGCCGCCTCGAGCAGTACTTC
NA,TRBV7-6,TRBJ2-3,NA,CASSNAGASSTDTQYF,TGTGCCAGCAGCAACGCAGGGGCCTCTAGCACAGATACGCAGTATTTT
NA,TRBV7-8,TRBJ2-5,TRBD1,CASSPGRFLIGQGAGTQYF,TGTGCCAGCAGCCCGGGTCGGTTTTTGATAGGACAGGGGGCCGGGACCCAGTACTTC
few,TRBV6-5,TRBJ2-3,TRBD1,CASSGTGPGTDTQYF,TGTGCCAGCTCGGGGACAGGACCTGGCACAGATACGCAGTATTTT
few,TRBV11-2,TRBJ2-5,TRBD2,CASSLDGLAEETQYF,TGTGCCAGCAGCTTAGATGGACTAGCGGAAGAGACCCAGTACTTC
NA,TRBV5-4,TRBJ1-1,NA,CASSLNPDTEAFF,TGTGCCAGCAGCTTGAACCCGGACACTGAAGCTTTCTTT